The T cell receptor beta chain described here comes from a study of a mutant IDH1 vaccine in newly diagnosed glioma. For the study at large: Eight vaccinations reached patients in weeks 1, 3, 5, 7, 11, 15, 19 and 23.

The time point: week 23, last vaccination. The study gave 300 ug of mutant IDH1 20-mer peptide per vaccine dose, with topical imiquimod. This clone was counted a few times. Its cognate antigen is unknown. TCRdb's copy holds only in-frame clones and misses some; the assay was immunoSEQ multiplex PCR. This sample yields tens of thousands of clones, of which roughly 80% are seen a single time; around 6.2% belongs to the top ten. CDR3 length equals 14 residues. V trimming: 7 bases; J trimming: 8 bases; junction bases outside the gene matches: 12. CDR1 is SEHNR and CDR2 is FQNEAQ in the germline V gene (reference sequence).

The sequence derives from a middle-aged man with glioma. The specimen was PBMCs, collected from a glioma patient whose treatment included an IDH1 peptide vaccine. The chain recombines TRBV7-9 with TRBJ1-2; 8 nucleotides line up with TRBD1. The CDR3 spells CASNPGGTGGGYTF. In DNA, the CDR3 is TGTGCCAGCAACCCAGGGGGGACAGGAGGCGGCTACACCTTC.